Listed below are T cell receptor beta chains from one sample, sequenced in a study of CD8+ T cells in alopecia areata. Some clones are missing from TCRdb's copy, which holds only in-frame ones; the method was immunoSEQ multiplex PCR. The profile shows 110,000 or so clones, less than 70% of them singletons. The sample consisted of CD4+ T cells sorted from blood, taken at week 24, from a patient treated with tofacitinib. These receptor sequences come from a human donor with alopecia areata. Each CDR3 is given with its conserved first and last residue. A D gene is named only where the DNA matches it firmly. Size is stated for part of the rows, as once, few or many counts, or as a class when the clone is expanded.

V	D	size	J	DNA	CDR3
TRBV18	TRBD2	.	TRBJ2-5	TGTGCCAGCTCACCAAACGGGGGGTACCAAGAGACCCAGTACTTC	CASSPNGGYQETQYF
TRBV11-2	.	.	TRBJ1-2	TGTGCCAGCAGCGCGACGACAGGAGTTGACTATGGCTACACCTTC	CASSATTGVDYGYTF
TRBV7-9	.	.	TRBJ2-7	TGTGCCAGCAGCCCCAGCTCCTACGAGCAGTACTTC	CASSPSSYEQYF
TRBV29-1	.	.	TRBJ1-1	TGCAGCGGGAAAGGGGTAACTGAAGCTTTCTTT	CSGKGVTEAFF
TRBV5-1	TRBD2	.	TRBJ2-1	TGCGCCAGCAGCCGTAATCCGGGGGGTGACTACAATGAGCAGTTCTTC	CASSRNPGGDYNEQFF
TRBV6-1	.	.	TRBJ1-6	TGTGCCAGCACATGGGGGACACTAAATTCACCCCTCCACTTT	CASTWGTLNSPLHF
TRBV30	.	.	TRBJ2-7	TGTGCCTGGAGTGGACGTACGAGCTCCTACGAGCAGTACTTC	CAWSGRTSSYEQYF
TRBV6-6	.	few	TRBJ1-6	TGTGCCAGCAGTTACGGAACACCCCTCCACTTT	CASSYGTPLHF
TRBV6-5	.	.	TRBJ2-7	TGTGCCAGCAGTTACCGGGGACTGTACGAGCAGTACTTC	CASSYRGLYEQYF
TRBV7-9	.	.	TRBJ1-6	TGTGCCAGCAGTGGGCAGGGGATGAGCTCACCCCTCCACTTT	CASSGQGMSSPLHF
TRBV6-6	TRBD1	few	TRBJ2-7	TGTGCCAGCAGTTACTCTGCCGGGACAGGGGTCCACGAGCAGTACTTC	CASSYSAGTGVHEQYF
TRBV7-2	TRBD2	.	TRBJ2-7	TGTGCCAGCAGCCAACCATTTGGGGGGGGTTACGAGCAGTACTTC	CASSQPFGGGYEQYF
TRBV27	.	.	TRBJ2-1	TGTGCCAGCAGTTCCGGACTACTATACAATGAGCAGTTCTTC	CASSSGLLYNEQFF
TRBV6-5	TRBD1	few	TRBJ1-5	TGTGCCAGCAGTTACTCGCCCTCAGGGGGCCAGCCCCAGCATTTT	CASSYSPSGGQPQHF
TRBV5-4	.	.	TRBJ1-2	TGTGCCAGCAGCTCCTGGGGTGGCTACACCTTC	CASSSWGGYTF
TRBV30	TRBD2	.	TRBJ2-7	TGTGCCTCCGGACTAGCGGGGGGGATAAACGAGCAGTACTTC	CASGLAGGINEQYF
TRBV27	TRBD2	few	TRBJ2-7	TGTGCCAGCAGTTACGGGGGAGGGTCCTACGAGCAGTACTTC	CASSYGGGSYEQYF
TRBV5-1	.	few	TRBJ2-5	TGCGCCAGCAGCTTACAAGAGACCCAGTACTTC	CASSLQETQYF